These 30 T cell receptor beta chains came from one sample sequenced in a study of shared T cell receptors in the human thymus. Method: immunoSEQ multiplex PCR; TCRdb's copy keeps in-frame clones and lacks some. The sample yields 550,000 to 800,000 clones, approximately 85% seen once. These data were also filed under a second study, of human thymus T cells.

Input material: thymocytes. The source of these receptors is a girl under three years old with a congenital heart defect.

The V call is TRBV6-4, the J call TRBJ2-1; D call uncertain. The CDR3 runs to 13 residues. CDR1 and CDR2 from the germline V gene are MRHNA and SNTAGT. Trimming took 6 bases from V and 8 from J, leaving 14 bases between them. The CDR3 reads CASSVVSTDEQFF. CDR3 nucleotide sequence: TGTGCCAGCAGCGTCGTGAGTACGGATGAGCAGTTCTTC.

This clone has only a few counts. The chain links TRBV27 to TRBJ2-5, with 9 bases matching TRBD2. The germline CDR1 and CDR2 sequences are MNHEY and SMNVEV (reference sequence). This CDR3 comprises 17 residues. V shed 4 bases and J 3 bases; nucleotides not matched to a gene: 12. The CDR3 sequence is CASSSPETSGEEETQYF. CDR3 nucleotide sequence: TGTGCCAGCAGTTCGCCCGAGACTAGCGGAGAGGAAGAGACCCAGTACTTC.

This clone was counted once. The V and J genes are TRBV14 and TRBJ1-1; D call uncertain. CDR1 SGHDN and CDR2 FVKESK come from the germline V gene. This CDR3 has 16 residues. V was clipped by 0 bases and J by 1 base, with 12 bases between them. The CDR3: CASSQDHEGPNTEAFF. In DNA, the CDR3 is TGTGCCAGCAGCCAAGATCACGAGGGTCCGAACACTGAAGCTTTCTTT.

This clone was seen just once. The chain joins TRBV6-5 to TRBJ2-7, with D tentatively TRBD2 (5 bases). Per germline, CDR1 MNHEY and CDR2 SVGAGI. Deletions cut 7 bases from V and 0 bases from J, with 13 bases between. This CDR3 region has 14 residues. The CDR3 reads CASTGRESSYEQYF. Here the CDR3 DNA reads TGTGCCAGCACCGGACGGGAAAGCTCCTACGAGCAGTACTTC.

The CDR3 loop reads CASSGPDRPRGYTF. CDR3 coding DNA: TGTGCCAGTAGTGGGCCGGACAGACCTCGTGGCTACACCTTC. The chain has TRBV19 and TRBJ1-2, with D possibly TRBD1 on 6 matching bases. CDR1 and CDR2 from the germline V gene are LNHDA and SQIVND (reference sequence). The CDR3 has 14 amino acids. Trimming pared 5 bases from V and 7 bases from J, leaving 17 bases between.

J is TRBJ2-7 and V is TRBV27, with 7 bases that match TRBD1. Germline V lookup: CDR1 MNHEY, CDR2 SMNVEV (reference sequence). There are 14 residues in the CDR3. J lost 3 bases, V lost 6 bases, and 8 bases had no gene match. The CDR3 reads CASSYERDSYEQYF. CDR3 nucleotides: TGTGCCAGCAGCTACGAACGGGACAGCTACGAGCAGTACTTC.

In this sample, this clone turned up a few times. This CDR3 reads CASSFVRQGVGVRSPLHF. The DNA for the CDR3 is TGTGCCAGCAGTTTTGTTCGACAGGGGGTTGGGGTTCGGTCACCCCTCCACTTT. This chain connects TRBV28 to TRBJ1-6; 9 bases match TRBD1. The V gene's germline CDR1 is MDHEN and CDR2 SYDVKM. V lost 3 bases and J lost 10; bases outside the gene matches: 16. The CDR3 loop spans 18 amino acids.

The gene calls are TRBV19 and TRBJ2-2; TRBD2 is a possible D gene (6 bases). The ends were cut back, 7 bases at V and 1 base at J, with 10 bases in the middle. Germline V gene sequence: CDR1 LNHDA, CDR2 SQIVND (reference sequence). The CDR3 totals 14 residues. The CDR3 sequence is CASTRDLNTGELFF. The CDR3 bases are TGTGCCAGTACCAGGGACTTGAACACCGGGGAGCTGTTTTTT.

V gene TRBV5-1 combines with J gene TRBJ2-7; perhaps TRBD2 as D (6 bases). Trimming shortened V by 3 bases and J by 2 bases, and 18 bases separated the two germline ends. This CDR3 is built from 16 residues. The germline gives CDR1 SGHRS, CDR2 YFSETQ. DNA for the CDR3: TGCGCCAGCAGCTGGTATCCGGGACTGGATACCTACGAGCAGTACTTC. Translation gives CASSWYPGLDTYEQYF.

The CDR3 sequence is CASSWTGGLNPKETQYF. The CDR3 DNA reads as TGTGCCAGCAGCTGGACAGGGGGCCTCAACCCCAAAGAGACCCAGTACTTC. The rearrangement joins TRBV7-2 to TRBJ2-5; TRBD1 aligns across 11 bases. The CDR3 covers 17 residues. The V and J ends lost 4 bases and 3 bases, in that order; junction bases with no gene match: 10. Per germline, CDR1 SGHTA and CDR2 FQGNSA.

The CDR3 coding sequence is TGTGCCAGCAGTTTTGGTAGGGGAGGTGAAAAACTGTTTTTT. Protein sequence: CASSFGRGGEKLFF. The rearrangement uses TRBV27 and TRBJ1-4; tentative D call: TRBD1 (5 bases). Deletions cut 3 bases from V and 7 bases from J, with 12 bases between. Germline-derived CDR1 and CDR2 are MNHEY and SMNVEV (reference sequence). This CDR3 region has 14 residues.

The rearrangement joins TRBV7-2 to TRBJ2-7; 9 nucleotides match TRBD2. Germline CDR1 and CDR2: SGHTA and FQGNSA. CDR3 length: 17 amino acids. The trim removed 3 bases at V and 5 bases at J, leaving 14 bases unmatched. This CDR3 is CASSFPLGTSFLHEQYF. The CDR3 DNA reads TGTGCCAGCAGCTTTCCGCTAGGGACTAGCTTTCTCCACGAGCAGTACTTC. Full variable domain (outside the CDR3, taken from reference TRBV7-2 and TRBJ2-7): GAGVSQSPSNKVTEKGKDVELRCDPISGHTALYWYRQSLGQGLEFLIYFQGNSAPDKSGLPSDRFSAERTGGSVSTLTIQRTQQEDSAVYLCASSFPLGTSFLHEQYFGPGTRLTVT.

The chain is built from TRBV2 and TRBJ2-1; D perhaps matches TRBD2 (5 bases). V shed 8 bases and J shed 3 bases, with 17 bases lying between them. Germline CDR1 and CDR2: SNHLY and FYNNEI. The CDR3 runs 15 residues. Written as DNA, the CDR3 is TGTGCCAGCCTAAGGCGGGCAGAGGGCTACAATGAGCAGTTCTTC. This gives the protein CASLRRAEGYNEQFF.

The chain couples TRBV29-1 to TRBJ1-1, with D possibly being TRBD1 (5 bases). V dropped 4 bases and J dropped 3 bases, with 15 bases sitting between them. The CDR3 runs to 14 residues. The germline gives CDR1 SQVTM, CDR2 ANQGSEA. Here the CDR3 DNA reads TGCAGCGTTGGAGTGGGGGGGAGTTACACTGAAGCTTTCTTT. Translation: CSVGVGGSYTEAFF.

The CDR3 spells CASSFSAAGCSPLHF. The CDR3 nucleotides are TGTGCCAGCAGTTTTTCCGCCGCGGGATGTTCACCCCTCCACTTT. The chain carries TRBV28 and TRBJ1-6; no clear D gene. Per germline, CDR1 MDHEN and CDR2 SYDVKM. This CDR3 is built from 15 residues. Trimming left V 3 bases short and J 9 bases short, with 15 bases between.

The chain couples TRBV11-1 to TRBJ2-7; 9 bases agree with TRBD1. The CDR3 contains 18 residues. Looked up from germline, CDR1 is SGHAT and CDR2 is FQDESV (reference sequence). V lost 5 bases, J lost 2 bases, and 16 bases stayed unmatched. The CDR3 DNA sequence: TGTGCCAGCAGCACACTCATCCACGTGAACAGGGGGCCCTACGAGCAGTACTTC. It is translated as CASSTLIHVNRGPYEQYF.

The genes are TRBV9 and TRBJ1-1; 8 bases agree with TRBD1. This CDR3 contains 14 residues. Germline values: CDR1 SGDLS, CDR2 YYNGEE. Trimming removed 3 bases from V and 4 bases from J; junction bases left unmatched: 5. The CDR3 bases are TGTGCCAGCAGCGCCGAGACAGGGGTCACTGAAGCTTTCTTT. As protein: CASSAETGVTEAFF.

The rearrangement links TRBV4-3 to TRBJ2-5, with D possibly being TRBD1 (6 bases). CDR3 length: 18 amino acids. Deletions cut 2 bases from V and 3 bases from J, with 22 bases between. Germline CDR1 reads LGHNA; CDR2 reads YSLEER. In DNA form, the CDR3 reads TGCGCCAGCAGCCAATTCATGGGAACTACAGGGTTGGAAGAGACCCAGTACTTC. Translated: CASSQFMGTTGLEETQYF.

In DNA form, the CDR3 reads TGTGCCAGCAGCGTACAGGCAGGGTGTGGAAACACCATATATTTT. Translation: CASSVQAGCGNTIYF. The rearrangement uses TRBV9 and TRBJ1-3, with D possibly TRBD1 on 5 matching bases. The V and J ends lost 1 base and 3 bases respectively, with 11 bases between them. This CDR3 comprises 15 residues. CDR1 and CDR2 from the germline V gene are SGDLS and YYNGEE.

V usage is TRBV5-1 and J usage is TRBJ1-2; tentatively, D is TRBD1 (5 bases). CDR3 length: 17 amino acids. V shed 0 bases and J shed 3 bases, with 18 bases lying between them. The V gene's germline CDR1 is SGHRS and CDR2 YFSETQ. CDR3 sequence reads: CASSLGGQLDFYYGYTF. The CDR3 region has the DNA TGCGCCAGCAGCTTGGGGGGCCAGTTGGATTTCTACTATGGCTACACCTTC.

This chain joins TRBV5-1 and TRBJ2-3; D is unresolved. There are 15 residues in the CDR3. The V end was cut by 3 bases, the J end by 2 bases, with 13 bases between. CDR1 is SGHRS and CDR2 is YFSETQ in the germline V gene. In DNA form, the CDR3 reads TGCGCCAGCAGCTCCCCCACGGTTTACACAGATACGCAGTATTTT. As protein: CASSSPTVYTDTQYF.

The CDR3 region has the DNA TGTGCCAGCAGTTTATCCTATAACAGGATTACCGCCTACGAGCAGTACTTC. Residues: CASSLSYNRITAYEQYF. The V and J genes are TRBV27 and TRBJ2-7, with TRBD1 as a possible D gene (5 bases). Germline CDR1 reads MNHEY; CDR2 reads SMNVEV (reference sequence). The CDR3 runs to 17 residues. With 0 bases removed from V and 2 bases from J, the gap between germline ends came to 17 bases.

The V call is TRBV5-1, the J call TRBJ2-4, with a weak D call TRBD2 (6 bases). This CDR3 is built from 14 residues. The germline V gene has CDR1 SGHRS and CDR2 YFSETQ. V lost 2 bases to trimming and J lost 5 bases, with 11 bases between them. CDR3 loop: CASSLAGGENIQYF. The DNA of the CDR3 is TGCGCCAGCAGCTTAGCGGGTGGGGAAAACATTCAGTACTTC.

This clone was seen once. This chain uses TRBV10-3 with TRBJ2-7, with TRBD2 as a possible D gene (5 bases). The CDR3 is made up of 20 amino acids. V was trimmed by 4 bases and J by 1 base, leaving 29 bases between them. Germline V gene data show CDR1 as ENHRY and CDR2 as SYGVKD. For the CDR3, the DNA is TGTGCCATCAGTGCCCTTCCCACGGACTTACTTCTATTTAAATCCTACGAGCAGTACTTC. Translating gives CAISALPTDLLLFKSYEQYF.

This chain connects TRBV7-9 to TRBJ2-3, with 8 nucleotides matching TRBD2. Germline V lookup: CDR1 SEHNR, CDR2 FQNEAQ (reference sequence). The ends lost 1 base at V and 3 bases at J; junction bases unmatched: 12. The CDR3 contains 18 residues. The CDR3 nucleotides read TGTGCCAGCAGCTTAGGCTGGGGGACTAGTGTTAAGACAGATACGCAGTATTTT. Its protein product is CASSLGWGTSVKTDTQYF.

The chain is built from TRBV7-2 and TRBJ1-1; no reliable D call. The CDR3 is 14 residues long. Germline values: CDR1 SGHTA, CDR2 FQGNSA. V lost 1 base and J lost 9, with 15 bases in between. CDR3 in DNA: TGTGCCAGCAGCTTAGGAGGAGGAGGGAGGAAAGCTTTCTTT. Translating gives CASSLGGGGRKAFF. Full variable domain (outside the CDR3, taken from reference TRBV7-2 and TRBJ1-1): GAGVSQSPSNKVTEKGKDVELRCDPISGHTALYWYRQSLGQGLEFLIYFQGNSAPDKSGLPSDRFSAERTGGSVSTLTIQRTQQEDSAVYLCASSLGGGGRKAFFGQGTRLTVV.

The CDR3 loop reads CASRGQGGYF. CDR3 coding DNA: TGTGCCAGCAGGGGACAGGGTGGGTACTTC. The chain employs TRBV5-8 and TRBJ2-7; TRBD1 aligns across 9 bases. Trimming cost V 5 bases and J 12 bases; bases outside gene matches: 3. Germline CDR1 SGHTS, CDR2 YDEGEE. The CDR3 totals 10 residues.

The chain employs TRBV4-1 and TRBJ2-7, with TRBD2 as a possible D gene (6 bases). This CDR3 region has 13 residues. CDR1 MGHRA and CDR2 YSYEKL come from the germline V gene. Deletions cut 2 bases from V and 7 bases from J, with 12 bases between. The CDR3 loop is CASSQYRGGEQYF. CDR3 DNA: TGCGCCAGCAGCCAATATCGGGGAGGTGAGCAGTACTTC.

This chain uses TRBV5-4 with TRBJ1-1; no definite D call. The V end was cut by 1 base, the J end by 1 base, with 8 bases between. Germline V gene lookup returns CDR1 SGHNT and CDR2 YYREEE (reference sequence). This CDR3 contains 14 residues. The CDR3 sequence: CASSLHGRNTEAFF. In DNA, the CDR3 is TGTGCCAGCAGCTTGCACGGTCGGAACACTGAAGCTTTCTTT.

This clone turned up a few times. The V call is TRBV28, the J call TRBJ2-7; TRBD2 is a possible D gene (7 bases). The CDR3 has 17 residues. Germline V gene data show CDR1 as MDHEN and CDR2 as SYDVKM. V lost 2 bases and J 0 bases, leaving 17 bases between the germline ends. For the CDR3, the DNA is TGTGCCAGCAGTTTAAGGGGGGGGCTGGGTTCCTCCTACGAGCAGTACTTC. Protein sequence: CASSLRGGLGSSYEQYF.